This is a list of T cell receptor beta chains from one sample in a study of molecular identifiers for immune sequencing clone quantification. In TCRdb, the PCR reads were re-called with MiXCR into one record per CDR3 protein. The sample yields around 480,000 distinct CDR3 sequences, about a fifth seen once. Sequences were obtained from naive CD8+ T cells from blood, with Jurkat cell RNA spiked in. The receptor set was obtained from a human donor in good health. Some libraries in this study had Jurkat cell RNA spiked in. Each CDR3 is given with its conserved first and last residue. A D gene is named only where the DNA matches it firmly. Size values are once, few and many counts, or a class for expanded clones, and some rows have none.

-	TRBJ2-7	TRBV6-1	many	CASSDLLTETYEQYF	TGTGCCAGCAGTGATCTATTGACGGAAACCTACGAGCAGTACTTC
-	TRBJ1-5	TRBV19	few	CASSSRDGSNQPQHF	TGTGCCAGTAGTTCACGGGACGGTAGCAATCAGCCCCAGCATTTT
TRBD1	TRBJ2-3	TRBV7-2	many	CASSLRQGAFDTQYF	TGTGCCAGCAGCTTGAGACAGGGGGCTTTTGATACGCAGTATTTT
-	TRBJ2-7	TRBV27	-	CASSLWSGTEQYF	TGTGCCAGCAGTTTATGGTCAGGGACCGAGCAGTACTTC
-	TRBJ1-1	TRBV7-2	few	CAEAMNTEAFF	TGTGCAGAGGCGATGAACACTGAAGCTTTCTTT
-	TRBJ2-3	TRBV10-1	-	CASSDGGATDTRYF	TGCGCCAGCAGTGATGGGGGTGCCACAGATACGCGGTATTTT
-	TRBJ1-5	TRBV30	many	CAWSPLTRPDQPQHF	TGTGCCTGGAGTCCGCTTACCCGGCCCGATCAGCCCCAGCATTTT
TRBD2	TRBJ2-7	TRBV4-3	-	CASSQGGSGGGAYEQYF	TGCGCCAGCAGCCAAGGGGGAAGTGGGGGGGGGGCCTACGAGCAGTACTTC
-	TRBJ2-7	TRBV6-2/TRBV6-3	few	CASSYSQRVGYEQYF	TGTGCCAGCAGTTACTCCCAGAGGGTCGGGTACGAGCAGTACTTC
TRBD2	TRBJ2-4	TRBV6-5	few	CASSPWTSRVNIQYF	TGTGCCAGCAGCCCCTGGACTAGCAGGGTAAACATTCAGTACTTC
-	TRBJ2-7	TRBV30	-	CAWSVSVADPYEQYF	TGTGCCTGGAGTGTGTCCGTAGCGGATCCCTACGAGCAGTACTTC
-	TRBJ2-7	TRBV11-2	many	CASSLAATGNEQYF	TGTGCCAGCAGCTTAGCCGCAACAGGGAACGAGCAGTACTTC
TRBD1	TRBJ2-7	TRBV4-3	-	CASSQGQGIHGQYF	TGCGCCAGCAGCCAAGGACAGGGGATCCACGGGCAGTACTTC
-	TRBJ1-2	TRBV29-1	many	CSVDTEAVYGYTF	TGCAGCGTTGATACGGAGGCGGTCTATGGCTACACCTTC
-	TRBJ2-2	TRBV19	-	CASDLGTNTGELFF	TGTGCCAGTGACCTAGGTACGAACACCGGGGAGCTGTTTTTC
-	TRBJ2-5	TRBV3-1	-	CASSQDDRRVAELQETQYF	TGTGCCAGCAGCCAAGATGATAGGAGGGTAGCGGAACTTCAAGAGACCCAGTACTTC
-	TRBJ2-3	TRBV5-1	-	CANSLGWGPTDTQYF	TGCGCCAACAGCTTGGGTTGGGGACCCACAGATACGCAGTATTTT
-	TRBJ2-3	TRBV20-1	few	CSARSGGAQFTDTQYF	TGCAGTGCTAGGAGTGGAGGGGCGCAATTCACAGATACGCAGTATTTT
TRBD2	TRBJ2-5	TRBV13	few	CASSLGGGGYLQETQYF	TGTGCCAGCAGCTTAGGCGGGGGGGGTTACCTCCAAGAGACCCAGTACTTC
TRBD1	TRBJ1-1	TRBV7-9	-	CASSTRQGARTEAFF	TGTGCCAGCAGCACCCGACAGGGGGCTAGGACTGAAGCTTTCTTT
TRBD1	TRBJ2-1	TRBV7-8	few	CASSPRDRGAYNEQFF	TGTGCCAGCAGCCCTAGGGACAGGGGGGCCTACAATGAGCAGTTCTTC
TRBD2	TRBJ2-2	TRBV7-9	few	CASSSGTSGRITGELFF	TGTGCCAGCAGTTCGGGGACTAGCGGGAGGATCACCGGGGAGCTGTTTTTT
-	TRBJ2-7	TRBV24-1	many	CATSDSGGEYEQYF	TGTGCCACCAGTGATTCCGGGGGCGAGTACGAGCAGTACTTC
-	TRBJ1-5	TRBV5-6	-	CASSLGNLYQPQHF	TGTGCCAGCAGCTTGGGTAACCTTTATCAGCCCCAGCATTTT
-	TRBJ2-1	TRBV4-1	-	CASSQYRSHNEQFF	TGCGCCAGCAGCCAATATCGTAGCCACAATGAGCAGTTCTTC
-	TRBJ2-7	TRBV19	few	CASSRGLVGEQYF	TGTGCCAGTAGTAGGGGGCTCGTGGGCGAGCAGTACTTC
TRBD2	TRBJ2-5	TRBV4-1	-	CASSQIQLAGGQETQYF	TGCGCCAGCAGCCAAATCCAACTAGCGGGGGGGCAAGAGACCCAGTACTTC
TRBD1	TRBJ2-2	TRBV2	many	CASSGTPPGQGSGELFF	TGTGCCAGCAGTGGTACCCCCCCGGGACAGGGTTCCGGGGAGCTGTTTTTT
-	TRBJ1-6	TRBV7-2	many	CASSEVGAASYNSPLHF	TGTGCCAGCAGCGAGGTTGGGGCGGCCTCCTATAATTCACCCCTCCACTTT
-	TRBJ2-1	TRBV12-3/TRBV12-4	-	CASSPAVVEQFF	TGTGCCAGCAGCCCCGCCGTCGTTGAGCAGTTCTTC
-	TRBJ2-3	TRBV10-1	-	CASSETGGGDTQYF	TGCGCCAGCAGTGAAACGGGTGGGGGAGATACGCAGTATTTT
-	TRBJ2-3	TRBV11-2	many	CASSEIRSDTQYF	TGTGCCAGCAGCGAGATTCGGTCAGATACGCAGTATTTT
-	TRBJ1-2	TRBV11-2	few	CASSSNRAEDYGYTF	TGTGCCAGCAGCTCCAACAGGGCGGAAGACTATGGCTACACCTTC
TRBD1	TRBJ1-1	TRBV20-1	few	CSATDRPNTEAFF	TGCAGTGCCACGGACAGGCCGAACACTGAAGCTTTCTTT
TRBD2	TRBJ2-2	TRBV9	-	CATGAVAGGTGELFF	TGTGCCACCGGGGCCGTAGCGGGAGGCACCGGGGAGCTGTTTTTT
-	TRBJ2-7	TRBV28	many	CASSWAVSYEQYF	TGTGCCAGCAGTTGGGCCGTCTCCTACGAGCAGTACTTC
-	TRBJ1-5	TRBV11-2	once	CASSLDGRVRSQPQHF	TGTGCCAGCAGCTTAGACGGCCGAGTGAGGAGCCAGCCCCAGCATTTT
-	TRBJ2-4	TRBV4-3	few	CASSQDPGRGAYPNIQYF	TGCGCCAGCAGCCAAGATCCGGGGCGCGGGGCGTACCCAAACATTCAGTACTTC
TRBD2	TRBJ2-3	TRBV19	few	CASSIPPGGGQYF	TGTGCCAGTAGTATCCCTCCGGGAGGTGGGCAGTATTTT
-	TRBJ2-5	TRBV27	few	CASSPTLPQETQYF	TGTGCCAGCAGTCCAACCCTACCCCAAGAGACCCAGTACTTC
-	TRBJ2-7	TRBV7-9	many	CASSLPLSPEQYF	TGTGCCAGCAGCTTACCCCTAAGTCCCGAGCAGTACTTC
-	TRBJ1-2	TRBV12-3/TRBV12-4	many	CASSLSSNYGYTF	TGTGCCAGCAGTTTGTCGTCTAACTATGGCTACACCTTC
-	TRBJ2-2	TRBV9	many	CASSDQTGVLNTGELFF	TGTGCCAGCAGCGATCAGACTGGGGTACTTAACACCGGGGAGCTGTTTTTT
-	TRBJ2-7	TRBV7-2	few	CASSSAPYEQYF	TGTGCCAGCAGCTCGGCACCCTACGAGCAGTACTTC
-	TRBJ2-1	TRBV30	-	CAVALSSYNEQFF	TGTGCCGTAGCGCTGAGCTCCTACAATGAGCAGTTCTTC
TRBD2	TRBJ2-7	TRBV9	-	CASSVGASGSHEQYF	TGTGCCAGCAGCGTAGGTGCTAGCGGGAGCCACGAGCAGTACTTC
TRBD2	TRBJ2-5	TRBV12-3/TRBV12-4	many	CASSLEGGGVETQYF	TGTGCCAGCAGTTTAGAAGGCGGGGGGGTAGAGACCCAGTACTTC
-	TRBJ2-7	TRBV30	many	CAWSVGAGEEYF	TGTGCCTGGAGTGTAGGGGCCGGGGAGGAGTACTTC
-	TRBJ1-1	TRBV4-3	-	CASSPSRGVNTEAFF	TGCGCCAGCAGCCCCAGCAGGGGCGTGAACACTGAAGCTTTCTTT
-	TRBJ2-5	TRBV9	-	CASSVAGLRGSQETQYF	TGTGCCAGCAGCGTAGCAGGGCTCCGCGGATCCCAAGAGACCCAGTACTTC
-	TRBJ2-3	TRBV11-2	-	CASSLRRTGSSTDTLYF	TGTGCCAGCAGCTTACGAAGGACGGGATCTAGCACAGATACGCTGTATTTT
TRBD2	TRBJ2-1	TRBV30	many	CAWSVGLAFEQFF	TGTGCCTGGAGTGTAGGACTAGCCTTCGAGCAGTTCTTC
TRBD1	TRBJ1-4	TRBV5-1	many	CASSTGQGATNEKLFF	TGCGCCAGCAGCACGGGACAGGGCGCAACTAATGAAAAACTGTTTTTT
-	TRBJ2-7	TRBV29-1	few	CSVYDDEAFYEQYF	TGCAGCGTCTATGACGACGAGGCATTCTACGAGCAGTACTTC
-	TRBJ1-5	TRBV6-1	-	CASSTRGLLSNQPQHF	TGTGCCAGCAGTACCAGGGGACTTCTTAGCAATCAGCCCCAGCATTTT
TRBD1	TRBJ2-2	TRBV7-2	many	CASSAYIGGGYTGELFF	TGTGCCAGCAGCGCTTACATAGGGGGCGGATATACCGGGGAGCTGTTTTTT